These T cell receptor beta chains were read from a single sample in a study of graft-versus-host responses after intestinal transplantation. For these TCRs, the target antigens are not known. Sequencing used immunoSEQ multiplex PCR; TCRdb keeps in-frame clones, though not all of them. Among about 90,000 clones, 85% to 95% were seen once, and the ten largest hold around 1.1%. Material: unstimulated CD8+ T cells sorted from spleen or lymph node cells, obtained before transplant. The receptors shown here come from a human donor who was the organ donor for an intestinal transplant. Each CDR3 is given without its conserved first and last residue. Fields, in order: J gene, V gene, D gene, CDR3 protein. A D gene is named only where the DNA matches it firmly.

j_gene: TRBJ1-2; v_gene: TRBV19; d_gene: .; CDR3aa: ASSIVTGPNYGYT
j_gene: TRBJ2-3; v_gene: TRBV28; d_gene: .; CDR3aa: ASSLPLTGTRTDTQY
j_gene: TRBJ1-1; v_gene: TRBV11-3; d_gene: .; CDR3aa: ASSLGAGANTEAF
j_gene: TRBJ2-1; v_gene: TRBV13; d_gene: TRBD2; CDR3aa: ASTVRERGPELSSYNEQF
j_gene: TRBJ2-7; v_gene: TRBV9; d_gene: .; CDR3aa: ASNAGGGSYEQY
j_gene: TRBJ2-5; v_gene: TRBV4-1; d_gene: TRBD2; CDR3aa: ASSQEGLAGETQY
j_gene: TRBJ2-3; v_gene: TRBV27; d_gene: TRBD2; CDR3aa: ASRLAGGPRAQY
j_gene: TRBJ2-5; v_gene: TRBV27; d_gene: .; CDR3aa: ASSFGRGAQY
j_gene: TRBJ2-4; v_gene: TRBV5-6; d_gene: TRBD2; CDR3aa: ASSLAGIAGPIQY
j_gene: TRBJ1-5; v_gene: TRBV27; d_gene: .; CDR3aa: ASSPGRENQPQH
j_gene: TRBJ1-6; v_gene: TRBV27; d_gene: .; CDR3aa: ASSWSSYNSPLH
j_gene: TRBJ1-5; v_gene: TRBV19; d_gene: .; CDR3aa: ASSMGQADQPQH
j_gene: TRBJ2-5; v_gene: TRBV4-2; d_gene: TRBD2; CDR3aa: ASSHPGTRGETQY
j_gene: TRBJ2-5; v_gene: TRBV29-1; d_gene: TRBD1; CDR3aa: SVRQGEETQY
j_gene: TRBJ2-7; v_gene: TRBV28; d_gene: TRBD1; CDR3aa: ASTATGTSYEQY
j_gene: TRBJ2-1; v_gene: TRBV6-4; d_gene: .; CDR3aa: ASSDSPARVNEQF
j_gene: TRBJ2-5; v_gene: TRBV19; d_gene: .; CDR3aa: ASGNQETQY
j_gene: .; v_gene: TRBV5-1; d_gene: TRBD1; CDR3aa: ASSFGTGNYEQY
j_gene: TRBJ2-2; v_gene: TRBV9; d_gene: .; CDR3aa: ASSAFVANTGELF
j_gene: TRBJ2-2; v_gene: TRBV9; d_gene: TRBD1; CDR3aa: ASSANRGVPTGELF
j_gene: TRBJ1-1; v_gene: TRBV5-4; d_gene: .; CDR3aa: ASRRGATEAF
j_gene: TRBJ2-2; v_gene: TRBV6-4; d_gene: .; CDR3aa: ASSDPRVPGELF
j_gene: TRBJ1-1; v_gene: TRBV19; d_gene: .; CDR3aa: ASSRDLSGREAF
j_gene: TRBJ2-3; v_gene: TRBV7-6; d_gene: .; CDR3aa: ASSSPHVSSQY
j_gene: TRBJ2-5; v_gene: TRBV4-3; d_gene: .; CDR3aa: ASSRVEGRRETQY
j_gene: TRBJ2-7; v_gene: TRBV6-5; d_gene: .; CDR3aa: ASSYSTGTVTYEQY
j_gene: TRBJ2-7; v_gene: TRBV14; d_gene: .; CDR3aa: ASSPGISYEQY
j_gene: TRBJ2-7; v_gene: TRBV11-2; d_gene: TRBD1; CDR3aa: ASSSIGQGVTEQY
j_gene: TRBJ2-7; v_gene: TRBV7-9; d_gene: .; CDR3aa: ASSLAGPGYEQY
j_gene: TRBJ2-5; v_gene: TRBV28; d_gene: TRBD1; CDR3aa: ASSKHHRGLGTQY
j_gene: TRBJ2-5; v_gene: TRBV5-1; d_gene: .; CDR3aa: ASSLKLDGPQETQY
j_gene: TRBJ1-1; v_gene: TRBV9; d_gene: .; CDR3aa: ASSVEGVTEAF
j_gene: TRBJ2-7; v_gene: TRBV9; d_gene: .; CDR3aa: ASGGNSYEQY
j_gene: TRBJ1-1; v_gene: TRBV27; d_gene: .; CDR3aa: ASSLSHSGEVGTEAF
j_gene: TRBJ1-6; v_gene: TRBV5-1; d_gene: .; CDR3aa: ASSHSDSPLH
j_gene: TRBJ2-2; v_gene: TRBV5-1; d_gene: TRBD1; CDR3aa: ASSPGQGERAGELF
j_gene: TRBJ2-1; v_gene: TRBV28; d_gene: TRBD2; CDR3aa: ASSPAGDYEQF
j_gene: TRBJ1-2; v_gene: TRBV19; d_gene: TRBD1; CDR3aa: ASSTSGTGKLGYT
j_gene: TRBJ2-3; v_gene: TRBV5-6; d_gene: TRBD2; CDR3aa: ASLEGLAGPDTQY
j_gene: TRBJ1-5; v_gene: TRBV10-3; d_gene: .; CDR3aa: AISEAGALDQPQH
j_gene: TRBJ1-1; v_gene: TRBV19; d_gene: .; CDR3aa: ASERGWTEAF
j_gene: TRBJ2-3; v_gene: TRBV7-9; d_gene: TRBD2; CDR3aa: ASRPRAGDPTDTQY
j_gene: TRBJ1-1; v_gene: TRBV7-3; d_gene: .; CDR3aa: ASSLGGRTEAF
j_gene: TRBJ2-5; v_gene: TRBV7-6; d_gene: TRBD1; CDR3aa: ASSPTGEETQY
j_gene: TRBJ1-5; v_gene: TRBV5-5; d_gene: .; CDR3aa: ASSQDDFSNQPQH
j_gene: TRBJ2-1; v_gene: TRBV5-4; d_gene: TRBD2; CDR3aa: ASSYPTSGLNEQF
j_gene: TRBJ2-7; v_gene: TRBV4-3; d_gene: .; CDR3aa: ASSQEVGRAYEQY
j_gene: TRBJ2-7; v_gene: TRBV27; d_gene: .; CDR3aa: ASSAGYEQY